This TCR beta chain originates from a study of T cells in Graves' hyperthyroidism and ophthalmopathy. At the level of the study: Peripheral blood sampling occurred at initial diagnosis, before any treatment.

Losses at the gene ends were 8 bases for V and 0 bases for J; bases not matched to a gene: 9. CDR1 is SEHNR and CDR2 is FQNEAQ in the germline V gene (reference sequence). There are 16 residues in the CDR3. This clonotype was seen a few times. Its specificity is not known. A read error is possible here, since a much larger clone lies one base away. Study-level results: The model foresaw ophthalmopathy a median approximately 6.3 months prior to onset.

Graves' hyperthyroidism qualified as stable when ophthalmopathy did not progress within 18 months. The investigators amplified TCR beta CDR3 regions from RNA transcripts. The HTBI primer set was used in a first-round RT-PCR of the TCR CDR3. TCRdb reanalysed the multiplex PCR reads using MiXCR and keeps one entry per CDR3 protein. The data contain 500,000 to 650,000 distinct CDR3 sequences, 14% of them singletons. Input material: blood. This chain joins TRBV7-9 and TRBJ2-1; 8 nucleotides match TRBD1. The receptor was derived from a woman aged 40 to 50 with Graves' hyperthyroidism. The CDR3 DNA sequence: TGTGCCAGCGGCCAACGGACAGGGAGCTCCTACAATGAGCAGTTCTTC. It codes for CASGQRTGSSYNEQFF.